These 6 T cell receptor beta chains originate from one sample sequenced in a study of spatial heterogeneity in lung cancer. Time point noted: sample taken at primary tumor resection. No cells were sorted before sequencing. The whole RNA sequenced was extracted from tumor, nontumor lung or frozen PBMC. MiXCR, applied by TCRdb to the 5' RACE reads, yields one record per CDR3 protein. The table includes 8,400 or so distinct CDR3 sequences, 4.6% detected once. Sample: PBMCs, taken at surgery. These receptors all come from a male donor with early-stage non-small cell lung cancer.

This clonotype was detected ten times or more. This beta chain was picked up by a library intended for alpha chains and is off target, so its count carries little meaning. This rearrangement joins TRBV28 to TRBJ1-2; weak D call: TRBD1 (5 bases). The CDR3 runs 11 residues. In germline, CDR1 is MDHEN, CDR2 SYDVKM. The V gene lost 5 bases and the J gene lost 9 bases, with 10 bases spanning the gap. This CDR3 reads CASSAGGSYTF. The CDR3 bases are TGTGCCAGCAGTGCCGGGGGGAGCTACACCTTC.

This clonotype was observed a few times. Little can be read into the size of this beta chain, an off-target read in a library designed for alpha chains. This chain joins TRBV11-2 and TRBJ1-2; tentatively, D is TRBD1 (5 bases). CDR3 length equals 17 residues. Germline V lookup: CDR1 SGHAT, CDR2 FQNNGV. Trimming took 0 bases from V and 4 from J, leaving 18 bases between them. This chain's CDR3 is CASSLDRRRGSVYGYTF. DNA of the CDR3: TGTGCCAGCAGCTTAGATCGACGGAGGGGTAGTGTCTATGGCTACACCTTC.

This clonotype was found a few times. The library was built for alpha chains, so this beta chain is an off-target read and its size means little. The rearrangement joins TRBV6-4 to TRBJ1-1, with D unresolved. Germline V lookup: CDR1 MRHNA, CDR2 SNTAGT. The CDR3 loop spans 13 amino acids. Deletions cut 3 bases from V and 4 bases from J, with 9 bases between. The CDR3 here is CASSDSWGTEAFF. CDR3 in DNA: TGTGCCAGCAGTGATAGCTGGGGCACTGAAGCTTTCTTT.

This clonotype was seen ten or more times. This beta chain is a stray sequence in a library constructed for alpha chains; its clone size is not meaningful. The chain combines TRBV11-2 with TRBJ2-6; D could derive from TRBD1 or TRBD2 (6 bases each). The V end was cut by 7 bases, the J end by 3 bases, with 19 bases between. Germline V lookup: CDR1 SGHAT, CDR2 FQNNGV. The CDR3 consists of 17 residues. The CDR3 DNA follows: TGTGCCAGCAACCAAGAGGGGGGCGCGTTTGGGGCCAACGTCCTGACTTTC. This translates into CASNQEGGAFGANVLTF.

This clonotype was counted at least ten times. This beta chain is an unintended read in a library built for alpha chains; its size means little. V and J are TRBV6-2 or TRBV6-3 and TRBJ2-2; D is unresolved. The CDR3 consists of 14 residues. CDR1 is MNHEY and CDR2 is SVGEGT in the germline V gene. V dropped 8 bases and J dropped 0 bases, with 10 bases sitting between them. Here the CDR3 DNA reads TGTGCCAGCTGTGGACCTTCGAACACCGGGGAGCTGTTTTTT. Encoded protein: CASCGPSNTGELFF.

This clonotype was seen many times. Within a library made for alpha chains, this beta chain is off target, and its count is uninformative. Here the CDR3 reads CASRRGEDTDTQYF. The DNA for the CDR3 is TGTGCCAGCAGACGGGGGGAGGACACAGATACGCAGTATTTT. V is TRBV2 and J is TRBJ2-3; TRBD2 aligns across 7 bases. V shed 6 bases and J 2 bases; nucleotides not matched to a gene: 5. CDR1 SNHLY and CDR2 FYNNEI come from the germline V gene. The CDR3 has 14 residues.